This T cell receptor (beta chain) was captured by sequencing in a study of a mutant IDH1 vaccine in newly diagnosed glioma. Study as a whole: Receipt of radiotherapy, temozolomide, or both preceded the study, and most received both.

Clones were read by immunoSEQ multiplex PCR, and TCRdb kept only the in-frame ones, dropping some. The data contain tens of thousands of clones, over 70% of them seen just once; the ten biggest clones take up approximately 6.7%. About this clone itself: Antigen unknown.

CDR3 size: 15 residues. V lost 6 bases, J lost 7 bases, and 12 bases stayed unmatched. Germline V gives CDR1 LNHDA, CDR2 SQIVND (reference sequence). Described time point: week 23, last vaccination. Vaccination used 300 ug of mutant IDH1 20-mer peptide per dose, with topical imiquimod. This specimen consisted of PBMCs, obtained from a glioma patient whose treatment included an IDH1 peptide vaccine. V and J are TRBV19 and TRBJ2-1; 7 bases align to TRBD2. This TCR was sampled from a woman in her thirties or forties with glioma. Some clones in this sample may be carry-over from other donors' samples. The DNA for the CDR3 is TGTGCCAGTAGAACCCTTCTTGGGACTAAAAATGAGCAGTTCTTC. This gives the protein CASRTLLGTKNEQFF.